The 32 T cell receptor beta chains in this list originate from one sample, sequenced in a study of blood T cell repertoires in COVID-19. Sequencing used immunoSEQ multiplex PCR; TCRdb keeps in-frame clones, though not all of them. Here the sample spans 250,000 or so clones, over 75% being singletons. The sample comprised PBMCs or T cells enriched from blood (not recorded which). The receptors were gathered from a woman aged 45-65 years who had recovered from COVID-19.

CDR3 DNA: TGCAGCGGATTAGCGGGAACTGGGTTCAATGAGCAGTTCTTC. This sequence encodes CSGLAGTGFNEQFF. The genes are TRBV29-1 and TRBJ2-1; 8 positions match TRBD2. There are 14 residues in the CDR3. The V segment lost 7 bases and the J segment 6 bases; nucleotides outside the gene matches: 11. Germline V CDR1 and CDR2: SQVTM, ANQGSEA.

This chain uses TRBV7-3 with TRBJ2-1, with 9 positions matching TRBD2. V gave up 0 bases and J gave up 7 bases; unmatched junction bases: 4. The CDR3 contains 15 residues. The germline V gene encodes CDR1 SGHTA and CDR2 FQGTGA. The DNA of the CDR3 is TGTGCCAGCAGCTTAACTAGCGGGAGTTTGAATGAGCAGTTCTTC. This translates into CASSLTSGSLNEQFF.

V gene TRBV27 combines with J gene TRBJ1-6, with a possible D match to TRBD1 (6 bases). CDR1 and CDR2 (germline): MNHEY, SMNVEV (reference sequence). The CDR3 is 15 amino acids. Trimming shortened V by 2 bases and J by 8 bases, and 13 bases separated the two germline ends. The CDR3, as DNA: TGTGCCAGCAGTTTACAGGCAGGGGATTATTCACCCCTCCACTTT. Translated, it gives CASSLQAGDYSPLHF.

The V gene is TRBV27, the J gene TRBJ2-2; D is unresolved. The germline V gene encodes CDR1 MNHEY and CDR2 SMNVEV (reference sequence). The CDR3 has 16 amino acids. Trimming took 0 bases from V and 4 from J, leaving 12 bases between them. The CDR3 spells CASSLSASPLTGELFF. DNA of the CDR3: TGTGCCAGCAGTTTATCGGCCTCCCCTCTCACCGGGGAGCTGTTTTTT.

The chain carries TRBV6-5 and TRBJ2-2; TRBD1 might be the D (5 bases). Germline V lookup: CDR1 MNHEY, CDR2 SVGAGI. Trimming stripped 9 bases from V and 0 bases from J, with 11 bases between. The CDR3 is made up of 14 amino acids. CDR3 sequence: CASHRTSNTGELFF. The CDR3 coding sequence is TGTGCCAGTCACAGGACGTCGAACACCGGGGAGCTGTTTTTT.

The CDR3, as DNA: TGCAGCGTTGAGTGGCATATGAACACTGAAGCTTTCTTT. As protein: CSVEWHMNTEAFF. The V call is TRBV29-1, the J call TRBJ1-1, with D uncertain. Trimming cost V 3 bases and J 0 bases, with 8 bases left between them. This CDR3 has 13 residues. The germline CDR1 and CDR2 sequences are SQVTM and ANQGSEA.

As DNA, the CDR3 is TGTGCCAGCAGCTTACTAGCGGGAGCGCGAGAGACCCAGTACTTC. This sequence encodes CASSLLAGARETQYF. The chain couples TRBV11-2 to TRBJ2-5, with 10 bases lining up with TRBD2. The germline CDR1 and CDR2 sequences are SGHAT and FQNNGV. The trim removed 2 bases at V and 4 bases at J, leaving 4 bases unmatched. This CDR3 spans 15 amino acids.

The chain uses TRBV19 and TRBJ2-1; maybe TRBD1 (5 bases). The CDR3 consists of 15 residues. V was shortened by 5 bases and J by 8 bases, with 19 bases between the two germline ends. The V gene's germline CDR1 is LNHDA and CDR2 SQIVND (reference sequence). CDR3 DNA: TGTGCCAGTAGTCCAGACAGATGGTCACAGCATGAGCAGTTCTTC. As protein: CASSPDRWSQHEQFF.

The rearrangement joins TRBV18 to TRBJ1-3, with D possibly matching TRBD1 (5 bases). The V gene lost 2 bases and the J gene lost 5 bases, with 13 bases spanning the gap. Germline CDR1 KGHSH, CDR2 LQKENI. The CDR3 length is 15 residues. The CDR3 DNA reads as TGTGCCAGCTCACCAGAGATGGGGGGTCGAAACACCATATATTTT. This codes for CASSPEMGGRNTIYF.

The chain carries TRBV18 and TRBJ2-1, with D maybe TRBD2 (5 bases). Per germline, CDR1 KGHSH and CDR2 LQKENI. CDR3 length equals 16 residues. V shed 4 bases and J shed 4 bases, with 17 bases lying between them. The CDR3 DNA reads TGTGCCAGCTCACTCGCCGGGGTTAACTCTTACAATGAGCAGTTCTTC. It codes for CASSLAGVNSYNEQFF.

The chain is built from TRBV24-1 and TRBJ2-1, with TRBD2 matching 12 bases. V lost 3 bases and J lost 4; bases outside the gene matches: 3. Germline assignment: CDR1 KGHDR and CDR2 SFDVKD. The CDR3 loop spans 16 amino acids. The CDR3 region has the DNA TGTGCCACCAGTGATGCTGGACTAGCGGGGTACAATGAGCAGTTCTTC. Translated, it gives CATSDAGLAGYNEQFF.

This chain uses TRBV11-2 with TRBJ2-3; tentatively, D is TRBD2 (5 bases). V was trimmed by 1 base and J by 7 bases, leaving 12 bases between them. CDR3 size: 14 residues. The germline gives CDR1 SGHAT, CDR2 FQNNGV. CDR3 in amino acids: CASSLVRGSYTQYF. As DNA, the CDR3 is TGTGCCAGCAGCTTAGTTCGCGGGTCCTATACGCAGTATTTT.

V and J are TRBV6-2 or TRBV6-3 and TRBJ1-2; D possibly corresponds to TRBD1 (6 bases). The CDR3 totals 15 residues. CDR1 and CDR2 (germline): MNHEY, SVGEGT. Trimming took 5 bases from V and 8 from J, leaving 21 bases between them. The CDR3 DNA reads as TGTGCCAGCAGTAAAGGACAGATCTTGTTGGGCGGCTACACCTTC. Its translation is CASSKGQILLGGYTF.

This clone showed up just once. V gene TRBV4-2 combines with J gene TRBJ1-1; the D gene is possibly TRBD1 (5 bases). Trimming removed 2 bases from V and 8 bases from J, with 12 bases in between. Germline V gene lookup returns CDR1 LGHNA and CDR2 YNFKEQ. CDR3 length: 13 amino acids. The CDR3 reads CASSQTGLGEAFF. The CDR3 nucleotides read TGTGCCAGCAGCCAAACAGGTTTAGGGGAAGCTTTCTTT.

The CDR3 loop reads CASSSSIQANEKLFF. DNA of the CDR3: TGTGCCAGCAGTTCTTCAATCCAGGCTAATGAAAAACTGTTTTTT. This chain connects TRBV2 to TRBJ1-4; D remains unclear. V gave up 5 bases and J gave up 3 bases, with 13 bases separating them. This CDR3 region has 15 residues. Germline V CDR1 and CDR2: SNHLY, FYNNEI.

This chain joins TRBV2 and TRBJ1-1, with 12 bases fitting TRBD1. J lost 1 base, V lost 6 bases, and 15 bases had no gene match. The CDR3 extends over 19 amino acids. The V gene's germline CDR1 is SNHLY and CDR2 FYNNEI. The CDR3 protein is CASRIFRDRGRWENTEAFF. In DNA form, the CDR3 reads TGTGCCAGCAGGATCTTCCGGGACAGGGGGCGATGGGAGAACACTGAAGCTTTCTTT.

V is TRBV7-2 and J is TRBJ2-7; 10 bases map to TRBD1. V was clipped by 5 bases and J by 3 bases; unmatched bases: 10. The CDR3 loop spans 16 amino acids. Germline V gene lookup returns CDR1 SGHTA and CDR2 FQGNSA. CDR3 bases: TGTGCCAGCAGCCAAAAAGCCGGGACAGGGGTCTACGAGCAGTACTTC. It is translated as CASSQKAGTGVYEQYF.

The chain carries TRBV5-1 and TRBJ2-7; D perhaps matches TRBD2 (7 bases). Trimming left V 0 bases short and J 3 bases short, with 16 bases between. CDR3 length equals 16 residues. Per germline, CDR1 SGHRS and CDR2 YFSETQ. Here the CDR3 reads CASSLGGLADLYEQYF. CDR3 bases: TGCGCCAGCAGCTTGGGGGGGCTAGCGGACCTCTACGAGCAGTACTTC.

This chain joins TRBV14 and TRBJ2-7; a possible D gene is TRBD2 (5 bases). V was cut by 3 bases and J by 3 bases, with 12 bases left in between. Germline CDR1 reads SGHDN; CDR2 reads FVKESK. This CDR3 has 14 amino acids. The CDR3 is CASSHEGWFYEQYF. The CDR3 DNA sequence: TGTGCCAGCAGCCACGAGGGATGGTTCTACGAGCAGTACTTC.

The chain is built from TRBV18 and TRBJ1-2, with 7 bases identical to TRBD1. CDR3 length equals 18 residues. V gave up 0 bases and J gave up 0 bases; unmatched junction bases: 10. In germline, CDR1 is KGHSH, CDR2 LQKENI. The CDR3 nucleotides are TGTGCCAGCTCACCACCAATCGGCCGGGACAGCGCTAACTATGGCTACACCTTC. Translated: CASSPPIGRDSANYGYTF.

This clone has a single count. The rearrangement joins TRBV11-2 to TRBJ2-1, with 11 positions matching TRBD2. The CDR3 contains 17 residues. Losses at the gene ends were 5 bases for V and 3 bases for J; bases not matched to a gene: 9. Looked up from germline, CDR1 is SGHAT and CDR2 is FQNNGV. CDR3 sequence (DNA): TGTGCCAGCAGCCGTTTTTCCGGGACTAGCGGCTACAATGAGCAGTTCTTC. It translates to CASSRFSGTSGYNEQFF. Filled out from reference TRBV11-2 and TRBJ2-1, the complete variable domain reads EAGVAQSPRYKIIEKRQSVAFWCNPISGHATLYWYQQILGQGPKLLIQFQNNGVVDDSQLPKDRFSAERLKGVDSTLKIQPAKLEDSAVYLCASSRFSGTSGYNEQFFGPGTRLTVL.

The chain combines TRBV2 with TRBJ1-5, with D possibly TRBD1 on 5 matching bases. The CDR3 consists of 15 residues. Trimming stripped 4 bases from V and 7 bases from J, with 17 bases between. CDR1 SNHLY and CDR2 FYNNEI come from the germline V gene. CDR3 coding DNA: TGTGCCAGCAGTGGGTACAGGCGCGGGGCCCAGCCCCAGCATTTT. The encoded protein is CASSGYRRGAQPQHF.

The genes are TRBV2 and TRBJ1-1; TRBD1 matches at 9 bases. The CDR3 is 15 residues long. The V gene's germline CDR1 is SNHLY and CDR2 FYNNEI. V was pared by 6 bases and J by 1 base, with 6 bases of the junction left unmatched. CDR3 loop: CASSLQGAGNTEAFF. The CDR3 DNA reads as TGTGCCAGCAGCCTACAGGGGGCAGGGAACACTGAAGCTTTCTTT.

The V gene is TRBV6-6, the J gene TRBJ2-3, with 7 bases aligning to TRBD1. The J segment lost 7 bases and the V segment lost 7 bases, leaving 11 bases of the junction unmatched. The CDR3 covers 14 residues. Germline CDR1 reads MNHNY; CDR2 reads SVGAGI (reference sequence). CDR3 bases: TGTGCCAGCACCTGGGACAGCGTAGAACATACGCAGTATTTT. Its protein is CASTWDSVEHTQYF.

The chain is built from TRBV9 and TRBJ1-1, with D possibly matching TRBD1 (5 bases). From germline, CDR1 is SGDLS and CDR2 YYNGEE. The CDR3 covers 15 residues. Trimming shortened V by 3 bases and J by 5 bases, and 17 bases separated the two germline ends. The CDR3 nucleotides read TGTGCCAGCAGCGGGATCGGACACGGAATAACTGAAGCTTTCTTT. It is translated as CASSGIGHGITEAFF.

The genes are TRBV7-9 and TRBJ2-3, with a possible D match to TRBD1 (6 bases). Trimming left V 1 base short and J 2 bases short, with 10 bases between. The germline gives CDR1 SEHNR, CDR2 FQNEAQ (reference sequence). The CDR3 is 15 residues long. CDR3 region: CASSLGGTNTDTQYF. CDR3 DNA sequence: TGTGCCAGCAGCTTAGGGGGGACAAACACAGATACGCAGTATTTT. Complete variable domain (other parts from reference TRBV7-9 and TRBJ2-3): DTGVSQNPRHKITKRGQNVTFRCDPISEHNRLYWYRQTLGQGPEFLTYFQNEAQLEKSRLLSDRFSAERPKGSFSTLEIQRTEQGDSAMYLCASSLGGTNTDTQYFGPGTRLTVL.

The genes are TRBV25-1 and TRBJ2-7; 11 bases agree with TRBD1. Germline CDR1 MGHDK, CDR2 SYGVNS. The trim removed 10 bases at V and 6 bases at J, leaving 11 bases unmatched. The CDR3 sequence is 14 residues long. Here the CDR3 DNA reads TGTGCCACCAAATCCGGGACAGGGGGTAGCGAGCAGTACTTC. This translates into CATKSGTGGSEQYF.

The rearrangement uses TRBV5-6 and TRBJ2-3; TRBD1 aligns across 9 bases. Unmatched junction bases numbered 11, after V lost 5 bases and J lost 4 bases. The germline CDR1 and CDR2 sequences are SGHDT and YYEEEE. This CDR3 is built from 16 residues. CDR3 residues: CASSRPGQGTADTQYF. The CDR3 DNA reads as TGTGCCAGCAGTCGCCCGGGACAGGGTACGGCAGATACGCAGTATTTT.

This clone was counted a few times. Other DNA sequences in the sample encode the same CDR3. This chain connects TRBV7-9 to TRBJ1-1; possible D gene TRBD1, 5 bases. The CDR3 consists of 14 residues. Germline V gene sequence: CDR1 SEHNR, CDR2 FQNEAQ (reference sequence). V lost 1 base to trimming and J lost 3 bases, with 9 bases between them. The chain's CDR3 is CASSLVAGDTEAFF. The CDR3 DNA reads TGTGCCAGCAGCTTAGTGGCGGGGGACACTGAAGCTTTCTTT.

On this clone: A read error may account for a junction end that differs from germline. The chain recombines TRBV28 with TRBJ2-7; weak D call: TRBD2 (6 bases). The length of the CDR3 is 12 residues. Germline V gene data show CDR1 as MDHEN and CDR2 as SYDVKM. This CDR3 is CASSLWWGVRDF. The CDR3 bases are TGTGCCAGCAGTTTATGGTGGGGGGTAAGGGACTTC.

The chain combines TRBV2 with TRBJ1-2; 7 bases agree with TRBD1. Germline V gene lookup returns CDR1 SNHLY and CDR2 FYNNEI. CDR3 size: 15 residues. With V trimmed by 3 bases and J by 4 bases, 8 bases remained unmatched. The CDR3 nucleotides are TGTGCCAGCAGTGATATAGGAGACAGGGTCTATGGCTACACCTTC. It encodes CASSDIGDRVYGYTF.

This chain uses TRBV2 with TRBJ1-2; no firm D call. Germline V gene lookup returns CDR1 SNHLY and CDR2 FYNNEI. Trimming removed 2 bases at V and 10 bases at J, with 8 bases between. The CDR3 is 11 residues long. The CDR3 sequence: CASSELPDYTF. The DNA for the CDR3 is TGTGCCAGCAGTGAACTTCCAGACTACACCTTC.